This T cell receptor (beta chain) is drawn from a study of cytomegalovirus exposure and HLA in healthy donors. Trimming took 6 bases from V and 2 from J; bases not matched to a gene: 7. The CDR3 runs to 15 residues. Germline CDR1 MNHNY, CDR2 SVGAGI (reference sequence). As for this clone: The antigen is undetermined.

Study findings and constraints: One variant, a missense change in DCLRE1C, was linked in a later analysis to TCR beta V- and J-gene trimming.

PCR was performed using 60 Vbeta and 13 Jbeta primers. Repertoires were generated with immunoSEQ multiplex PCR, while TCRdb's copy carries only in-frame clones and drops some. Here the sample table reports 110,000 to 150,000 clones. The sequenced material came from PBMCs. This TCR was recovered from a male donor in good health and CMV-seronegative. The V call is TRBV6-6, the J call TRBJ2-7; the match to TRBD2 covers 10 bases. CDR3 nucleotide sequence: TGTGCCAGCAGCATAACTAGCGGGGTACCCTACGAGCAGTACTTC. This translates into CASSITSGVPYEQYF.